This T cell receptor (beta chain) derives from a study of OX40 agonist ivuxolimab in advanced cancers. Some clones are missing from TCRdb's copy, which holds only in-frame ones; the method was immunoSEQ multiplex PCR. Counted here are about 62,000 clones, 88% occurring once; the ten biggest clones make up 0.27%. The source material was CD4+ or CD8+ T cells sorted from blood, sampled in a trial of the OX40 agonist ivuxolimab. This receptor was obtained from an adult with an advanced solid tumor such as melanoma, head and neck, liver or kidney cancer.

The CDR3 sequence is CASMAKRDGEQFF. In DNA, the CDR3 is TGTGCCAGCATGGCGAAAAGGGATGGTGAGCAGTTCTTC. The rearrangement links TRBV2 to TRBJ2-1; D gene unclear. The germline V and J ends were trimmed by 7 bases and 9 bases, with 16 bases remaining between them. Germline V CDR1 and CDR2: SNHLY, FYNNEI. There are 13 residues in the CDR3.